One and the same sample provided the 21 T cell receptor beta chains below, sequenced in a study of blood T cell repertoires in COVID-19. The method was immunoSEQ multiplex PCR; TCRdb's version includes in-frame clones alone and lacks a portion of them. The profile shows approximately 350,000 clones, under 95% of them singletons. The sequenced sample was peripheral blood. Receptors were obtained from a woman aged 18-29 years who had recovered from COVID-19.

This clone has a single count. This chain links TRBV7-9 with TRBJ1-1; possible D gene TRBD1, 6 bases. The CDR3 spans 16 residues. CDR1 SEHNR and CDR2 FQNEAQ come from the germline V gene (reference sequence). V was trimmed by 5 bases and J by 0 bases, leaving 16 bases between them. CDR3: CASSGGAAYMNTEAFF. CDR3 nucleotide sequence: TGTGCCAGCAGCGGGGGGGCCGCCTACATGAACACTGAAGCTTTCTTT.

This chain uses TRBV9 with TRBJ1-1; D unclear. This CDR3 comprises 14 residues. Deletions cut 0 bases from V and 6 bases from J, with 12 bases between. Germline lookup yields CDR1 SGDLS and CDR2 YYNGEE. CDR3 amino acids: CASSVATGVAEAFF. In DNA, the CDR3 is TGTGCCAGCAGCGTAGCTACCGGGGTGGCTGAAGCTTTCTTT.

The chain couples TRBV6-4 to TRBJ1-1; possible D gene TRBD1, 5 bases. Trimming left V 4 bases short and J 6 bases short, with 15 bases between. The CDR3 loop spans 14 amino acids. CDR1 and CDR2 from the germline V gene are MRHNA and SNTAGT. DNA of the CDR3: TGTGCCAGCAGTGTCCAGGGAGGAGATGCTGAAGCTTTCTTT. Its protein product is CASSVQGGDAEAFF.

This chain joins TRBV19 and TRBJ2-2, with D perhaps TRBD2 (5 bases). CDR3 length equals 12 residues. Trimming pared 7 bases from V and 6 bases from J, leaving 9 bases between. Germline CDR1 LNHDA, CDR2 SQIVND (reference sequence). The CDR3 here is CASTKRAGELFF. CDR3 coding DNA: TGTGCCAGTACAAAGAGGGCCGGGGAGCTGTTTTTT.

The V and J genes are TRBV5-1 and TRBJ1-2; D is ambiguous. The CDR3 totals 14 residues. Trimming took off 4 bases at V and 8 bases at J, with 18 bases between the two ends. Germline assignment: CDR1 SGHRS and CDR2 YFSETQ. The CDR3 DNA is TGCGCCAGCAGCCATCCCGGGGTGGGTGGAGGCTACACCTTC. Translation gives CASSHPGVGGGYTF.

The V and J genes are TRBV28 and TRBJ2-7; TRBD1 aligns across 9 bases. Trimming removed 2 bases from V and 4 bases from J; junction bases left unmatched: 3. Germline loops: CDR1 MDHEN, CDR2 SYDVKM. The CDR3 spans 14 residues. The CDR3 region has the DNA TGTGCCAGCAGTTTACCGGACAGGGGTTACGAGCAGTACGTC. Translated: CASSLPDRGYEQYV.

This rearrangement joins TRBV19 to TRBJ1-4; D unclear. The length of the CDR3 is 15 residues. V gave up 7 bases and J gave up 8 bases, with 20 bases separating them. Per the germline V gene, CDR1 is LNHDA and CDR2 is SQIVND (reference sequence). The CDR3 sequence: CASTRPPGLGEKLFF. CDR3 in DNA: TGTGCCAGTACCCGCCCCCCGGGATTGGGAGAAAAACTGTTTTTT.

V gene TRBV6-4 combines with J gene TRBJ2-1; 12 bases line up with TRBD2. The ends lost 6 bases at V and 6 bases at J; junction bases unmatched: 6. In germline, CDR1 is MRHNA, CDR2 SNTAGT. The CDR3 runs to 15 residues. The CDR3 here is CASSAGTSGFNEQFF. The CDR3, as DNA: TGTGCCAGCAGCGCCGGGACTAGCGGGTTCAATGAGCAGTTCTTC.

The V call is TRBV7-2, the J call TRBJ2-1, with D maybe TRBD2 (5 bases). The CDR3 is made up of 16 amino acids. Looked up from germline, CDR1 is SGHTA and CDR2 is FQGNSA. V was cut by 5 bases and J by 5 bases, with 19 bases left in between. In nucleotides, the CDR3 is TGTGCCAGCAGCACGACCGGCCTAAGGGAGAACAATGAGCAGTTCTTC. Protein: CASSTTGLRENNEQFF.

The chain combines TRBV18 with TRBJ2-2; the match to TRBD2 covers 13 bases. The CDR3 consists of 16 residues. Germline lookup yields CDR1 KGHSH and CDR2 LQKENI. The V segment lost 1 base and the J segment 6 bases; nucleotides outside the gene matches: 2. This CDR3 reads CASSPRGLAGAGELFF. The DNA of the CDR3 is TGTGCCAGCTCACCACGAGGACTAGCGGGAGCCGGGGAGCTGTTTTTT.

The chain has TRBV6-6 and TRBJ1-2; weak D call: TRBD1 (6 bases). V lost 8 bases to trimming and J lost 11 bases, with 18 bases between them. The CDR3 has 12 residues. CDR1 MNHNY and CDR2 SVGAGI come from the germline V gene (reference sequence). This chain's CDR3 is CASRGGPPSYTF. The CDR3, as DNA: TGTGCCAGCCGAGGGGGTCCTCCTTCTTACACCTTC.

This chain connects TRBV28 to TRBJ1-1; D is uncertain. CDR3 length: 13 residues. Trimming took off 4 bases at V and 3 bases at J, with 9 bases between the two ends. Germline values: CDR1 MDHEN, CDR2 SYDVKM. CDR3 loop: CASSWQEDTEAFF. In nucleotides, the CDR3 is TGTGCCAGCAGTTGGCAGGAGGACACTGAAGCTTTCTTT.

The chain's CDR3 is CASSKIFVPGDTQYF. CDR3 sequence (DNA): TGTGCCAGCAGCAAAATCTTCGTCCCGGGGGATACGCAGTATTTT. V gene TRBV7-2 combines with J gene TRBJ2-3, with a tentative D call TRBD2 (5 bases). Looked up from germline, CDR1 is SGHTA and CDR2 is FQGNSA. This CDR3 is 15 amino acids long. V was cut by 5 bases and J by 6 bases, with 18 bases left in between.

This chain links TRBV30 with TRBJ2-1, with a tentative D call TRBD2 (5 bases). V lost 4 bases to trimming and J lost 10 bases, with 14 bases between them. This CDR3 is built from 12 residues. Germline-derived CDR1 and CDR2 are GTSNPN and SVGIG (reference sequence). CDR3 region: CAWTHGWEEQFF. The CDR3 nucleotides read TGTGCCTGGACCCACGGGTGGGAGGAGCAGTTCTTC.

This sequence joins TRBV10-1 and TRBJ2-5; D ambiguous. Germline V gives CDR1 WNHNN, CDR2 SYGVQD (reference sequence). This CDR3 has 9 amino acids. The V end was cut by 8 bases, the J end by 5 bases, with 3 bases between. The chain's CDR3 is CASAETQYF. The CDR3 DNA reads TGCGCCAGCGCGGAGACCCAGTACTTC.

This chain joins TRBV25-1 and TRBJ2-1; TRBD2 aligns across 7 bases. The CDR3 length is 14 residues. Germline V gene sequence: CDR1 MGHDK, CDR2 SYGVNS. V shed 3 bases, J shed 6 bases, and the junction held 5 bases outside the gene matches. As DNA, the CDR3 is TGTGCCAGCAGTGATGGGGGGAGGGCCAATGAGCAGTTCTTC. Translating gives CASSDGGRANEQFF.

The chain has TRBV9 and TRBJ2-1; a weak D match, TRBD2 (6 bases). The germline gives CDR1 SGDLS, CDR2 YYNGEE. The CDR3 sequence is 15 residues long. Trimming shortened V by 4 bases and J by 0 bases, and 11 bases separated the two germline ends. The CDR3 coding sequence is TGTGCCAGCAGCTTAGTGACTAGCTCCTACAATGAGCAGTTCTTC. Amino acids: CASSLVTSSYNEQFF.

The V and J genes are TRBV13 and TRBJ2-1; a possible D gene is TRBD2 (5 bases). Germline CDR1 is PRHDT and CDR2 is FYEKMQ (reference sequence). The CDR3 is 14 amino acids. The V end was cut by 5 bases, the J end by 12 bases, with 20 bases between. The DNA of the CDR3 is TGTGCCAGCAGCGCCCCAGTAGCGCCACAGTTGCAGTTCTTC. This sequence encodes CASSAPVAPQLQFF. Based on the CDR3 plus reference TRBV13 and TRBJ2-1, the full variable domain is AAGVIQSPRHLIKEKRETATLKCYPIPRHDTVYWYQQGPGQDPQFLISFYEKMQSDKGSIPDRFSAQQFSDYHSELNMSSLELGDSALYFCASSAPVAPQLQFFGPGTRLTVL.

The rearrangement links TRBV27 to TRBJ1-5, with D perhaps matching TRBD1 (5 bases). Germline V gives CDR1 MNHEY, CDR2 SMNVEV (reference sequence). This CDR3 is built from 16 residues. Trimming cost V 2 bases and J 3 bases, with 14 bases left between them. CDR3 in amino acids: CASSLKAGWVNQPQHF. CDR3 nucleotide sequence: TGTGCCAGCAGTTTAAAGGCAGGGTGGGTCAATCAGCCCCAGCATTTT.

The CDR3, as DNA: TGCGCCAGCAGTGAGTCGACGAAACTAGCGGGAGTAACCGAGCAGTACGTC. Residues: CASSESTKLAGVTEQYV. This sequence joins TRBV10-1 and TRBJ2-7; TRBD2 matches 11 bases. V shed 0 bases and J 6 bases; nucleotides not matched to a gene: 10. CDR1 is WNHNN, CDR2 SYGVQD, per germline (reference sequence). CDR3 size: 17 residues.

This rearrangement joins TRBV5-4 to TRBJ1-3; perhaps TRBD1 as D (5 bases). The CDR3 has 15 residues. The V end was cut by 4 bases, the J end by 2 bases, with 13 bases between. Germline CDR1 SGHNT, CDR2 YYREEE (reference sequence). The CDR3 coding sequence is TGTGCCAGCAGCACCCAGGGTGCGGCTGGAAACACCATATATTTT. Translation gives CASSTQGAAGNTIYF.